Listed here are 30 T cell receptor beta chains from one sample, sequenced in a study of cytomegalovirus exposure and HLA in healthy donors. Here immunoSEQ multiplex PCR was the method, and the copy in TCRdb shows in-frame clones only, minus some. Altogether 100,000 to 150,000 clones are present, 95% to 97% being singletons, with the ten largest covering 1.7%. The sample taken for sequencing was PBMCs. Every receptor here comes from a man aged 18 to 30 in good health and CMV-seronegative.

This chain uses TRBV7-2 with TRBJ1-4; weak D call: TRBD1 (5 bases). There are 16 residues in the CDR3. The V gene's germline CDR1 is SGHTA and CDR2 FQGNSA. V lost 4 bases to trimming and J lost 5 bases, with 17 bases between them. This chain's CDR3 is CASSWSGTGGNEKLFF. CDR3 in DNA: TGTGCCAGCAGCTGGTCGGGCACGGGGGGAAATGAAAAACTGTTTTTT.

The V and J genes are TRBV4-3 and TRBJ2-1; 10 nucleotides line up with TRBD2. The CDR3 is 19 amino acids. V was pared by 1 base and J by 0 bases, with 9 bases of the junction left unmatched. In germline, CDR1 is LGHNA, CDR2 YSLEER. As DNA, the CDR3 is TGCGCCAGCAGCCAAGGGCTAGCGGGAGCCCCGGCCTCCTACAATGAGCAGTTCTTC. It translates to CASSQGLAGAPASYNEQFF.

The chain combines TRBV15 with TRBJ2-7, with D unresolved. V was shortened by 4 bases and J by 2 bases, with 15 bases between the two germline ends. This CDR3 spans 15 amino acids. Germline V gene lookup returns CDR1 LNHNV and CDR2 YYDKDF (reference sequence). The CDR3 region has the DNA TGTGCCACCAGCAATCCATCTAGTGCCCCCTACGAGCAGTACTTC. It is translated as CATSNPSSAPYEQYF.

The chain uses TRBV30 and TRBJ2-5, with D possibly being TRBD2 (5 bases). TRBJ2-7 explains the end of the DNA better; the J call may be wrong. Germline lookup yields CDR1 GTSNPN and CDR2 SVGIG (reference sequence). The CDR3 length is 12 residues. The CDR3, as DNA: TGTGCCTGGCGGAGGTCGAGCTACGAGCAGTACTTC. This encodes CAWRRSSYEQYF.

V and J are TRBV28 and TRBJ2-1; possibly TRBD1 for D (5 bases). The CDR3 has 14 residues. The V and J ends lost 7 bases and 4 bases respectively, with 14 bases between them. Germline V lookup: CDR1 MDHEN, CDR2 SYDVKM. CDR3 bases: TGTGCCAGCAAGGGGTCACTTGCATACAATGAGCAGTTCTTC. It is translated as CASKGSLAYNEQFF.

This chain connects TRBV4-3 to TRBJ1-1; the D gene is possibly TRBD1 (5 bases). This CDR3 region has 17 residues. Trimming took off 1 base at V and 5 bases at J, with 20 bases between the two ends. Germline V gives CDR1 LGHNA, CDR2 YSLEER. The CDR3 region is CASSQGSVRPGETEAFF. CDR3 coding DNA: TGCGCCAGCAGCCAAGGATCCGTACGGCCGGGGGAGACTGAAGCTTTCTTT.

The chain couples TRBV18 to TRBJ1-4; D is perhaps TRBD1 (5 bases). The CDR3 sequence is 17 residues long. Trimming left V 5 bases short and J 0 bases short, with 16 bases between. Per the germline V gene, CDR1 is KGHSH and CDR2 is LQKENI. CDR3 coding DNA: TGTGCCAGCTCATCCAGACAGAGTTTTGCAACTAATGAAAAACTGTTTTTT. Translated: CASSSRQSFATNEKLFF.

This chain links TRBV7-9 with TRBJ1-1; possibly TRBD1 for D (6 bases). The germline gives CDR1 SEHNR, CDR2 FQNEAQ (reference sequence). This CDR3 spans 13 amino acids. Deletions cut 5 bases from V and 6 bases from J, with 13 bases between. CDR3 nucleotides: TGTGCCAGCAGCCTTGACAGGTTCCCTGAAGCTTTCTTT. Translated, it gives CASSLDRFPEAFF. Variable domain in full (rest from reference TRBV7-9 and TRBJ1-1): DTGVSQNPRHKITKRGQNVTFRCDPISEHNRLYWYRQTLGQGPEFLTYFQNEAQLEKSRLLSDRFSAERPKGSFSTLEIQRTEQGDSAMYLCASSLDRFPEAFFGQGTRLTVV.

The chain's CDR3 is CASSLEWNEQYF. CDR3 in DNA: TGTGCCAGCAGCCTAGAATGGAACGAGCAGTACTTC. The chain combines TRBV6-6 with TRBJ2-7; D is undetermined. Germline V lookup: CDR1 MNHNY, CDR2 SVGAGI (reference sequence). The CDR3 extends over 12 amino acids. The germline V and J ends were trimmed by 6 bases and 5 bases, with 11 bases remaining between them.

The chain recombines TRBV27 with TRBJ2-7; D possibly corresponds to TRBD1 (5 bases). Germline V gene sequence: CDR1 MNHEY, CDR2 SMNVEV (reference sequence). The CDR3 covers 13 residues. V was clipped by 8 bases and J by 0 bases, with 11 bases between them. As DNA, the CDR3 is TGTGCCAGCCGGAGACAGAACTCCTACGAGCAGTACTTC. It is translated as CASRRQNSYEQYF.

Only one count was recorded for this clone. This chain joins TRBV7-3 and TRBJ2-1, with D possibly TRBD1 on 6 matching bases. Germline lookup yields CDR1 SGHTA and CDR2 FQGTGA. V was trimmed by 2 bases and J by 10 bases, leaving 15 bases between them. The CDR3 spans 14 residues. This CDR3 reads CASSLGRGLAEQFF. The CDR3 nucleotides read TGTGCCAGCAGCTTAGGCAGGGGTCTGGCCGAGCAGTTCTTC.

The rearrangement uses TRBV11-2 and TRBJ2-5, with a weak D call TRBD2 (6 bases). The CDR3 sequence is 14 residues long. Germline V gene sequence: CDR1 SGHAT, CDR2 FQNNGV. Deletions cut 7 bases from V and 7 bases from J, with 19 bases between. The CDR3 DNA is TGTGCCAGCACCTTGGGGGAAGCGCGGGGGACCCAGTACTTC. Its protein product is CASTLGEARGTQYF.

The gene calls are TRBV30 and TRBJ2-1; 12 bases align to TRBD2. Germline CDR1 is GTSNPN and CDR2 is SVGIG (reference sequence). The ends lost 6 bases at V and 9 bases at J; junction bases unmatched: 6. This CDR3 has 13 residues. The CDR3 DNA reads TGTGCCTGTGGACTAGCGGGGCCCCTTGAGCAGTTCTTC. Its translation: CACGLAGPLEQFF.

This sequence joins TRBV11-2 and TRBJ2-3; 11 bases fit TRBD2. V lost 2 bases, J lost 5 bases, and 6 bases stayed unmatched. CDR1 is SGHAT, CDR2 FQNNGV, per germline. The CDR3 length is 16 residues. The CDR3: CASSLISSGRRDTQYF. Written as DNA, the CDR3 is TGTGCCAGCAGCTTAATCTCTAGCGGGAGGCGAGATACGCAGTATTTT.

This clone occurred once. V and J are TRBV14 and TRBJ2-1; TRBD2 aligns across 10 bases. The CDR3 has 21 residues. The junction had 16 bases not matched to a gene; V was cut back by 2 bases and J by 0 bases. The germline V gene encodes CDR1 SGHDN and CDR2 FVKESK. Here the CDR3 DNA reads TGTGCCAGCAGCCAACCTTATTTAGGTCTAGCGGGGGCCAGCTCCTACAATGAGCAGTTCTTC. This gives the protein CASSQPYLGLAGASSYNEQFF.

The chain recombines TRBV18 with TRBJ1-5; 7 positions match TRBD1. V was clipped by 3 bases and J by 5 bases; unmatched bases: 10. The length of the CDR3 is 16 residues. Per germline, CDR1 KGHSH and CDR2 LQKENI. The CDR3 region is CASSPSGAGGYQPQHF. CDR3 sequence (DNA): TGTGCCAGCTCACCTTCCGGGGCAGGGGGTTATCAGCCCCAGCATTTT. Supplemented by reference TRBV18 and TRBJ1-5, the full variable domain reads NAGVMQNPRHLVRRRGQEARLRCSPMKGHSHVYWYRQLPEEGLKFMVYLQKENIIDESGMPKERFSAEFPKEGPSILRIQQVVRGDSAAYFCASSPSGAGGYQPQHFGDGTRLSIL.

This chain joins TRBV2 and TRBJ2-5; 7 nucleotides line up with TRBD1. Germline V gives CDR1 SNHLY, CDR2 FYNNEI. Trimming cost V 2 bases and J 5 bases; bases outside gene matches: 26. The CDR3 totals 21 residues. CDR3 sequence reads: CASSERGPWGRRVRDWETQYF. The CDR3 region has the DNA TGTGCCAGCAGTGAAAGGGGGCCTTGGGGCAGGCGAGTTCGGGATTGGGAGACCCAGTACTTC.

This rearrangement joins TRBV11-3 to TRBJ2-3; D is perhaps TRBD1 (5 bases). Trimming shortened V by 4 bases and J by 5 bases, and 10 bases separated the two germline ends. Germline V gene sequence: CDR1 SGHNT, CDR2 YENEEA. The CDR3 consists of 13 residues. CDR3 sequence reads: CASSSARGDTQYF. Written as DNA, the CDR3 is TGTGCCAGCAGCTCAGCTAGGGGAGATACGCAGTATTTT. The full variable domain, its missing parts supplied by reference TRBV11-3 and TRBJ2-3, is EAGVVQSPRYKIIEKKQPVAFWCNPISGHNTLYWYLQNLGQGPELLIRYENEEAVDDSQLPKDRFSAERLKGVDSTLKIQPAELGDSAVYLCASSSARGDTQYFGPGTRLTVL.

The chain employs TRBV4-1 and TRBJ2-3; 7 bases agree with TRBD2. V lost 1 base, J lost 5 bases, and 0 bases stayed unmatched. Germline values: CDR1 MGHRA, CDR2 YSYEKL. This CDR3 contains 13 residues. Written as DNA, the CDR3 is TGCGCCAGCAGCCAAGGGGGGGGAGATACGCAGTATTTT. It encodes CASSQGGGDTQYF.

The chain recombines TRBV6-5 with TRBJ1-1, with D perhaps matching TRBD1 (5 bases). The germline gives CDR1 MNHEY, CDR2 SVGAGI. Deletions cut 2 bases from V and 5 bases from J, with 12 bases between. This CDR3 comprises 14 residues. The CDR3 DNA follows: TGTGCCAGCAGTTACGATGGGGGGGGGACTGAAGCTTTCTTT. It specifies CASSYDGGGTEAFF.

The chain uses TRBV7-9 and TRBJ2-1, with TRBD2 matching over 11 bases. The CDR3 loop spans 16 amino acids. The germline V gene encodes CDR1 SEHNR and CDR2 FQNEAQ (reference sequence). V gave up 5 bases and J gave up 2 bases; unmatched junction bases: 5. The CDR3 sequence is CASSPGTSGAYNEQFF. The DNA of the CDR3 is TGTGCCAGCAGCCCCGGGACTAGCGGAGCCTACAATGAGCAGTTCTTC.

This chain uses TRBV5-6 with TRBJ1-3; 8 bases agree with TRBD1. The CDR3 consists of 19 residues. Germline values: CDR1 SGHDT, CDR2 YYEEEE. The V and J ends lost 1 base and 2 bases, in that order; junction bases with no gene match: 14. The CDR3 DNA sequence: TGTGCCAGCAGCTTGCTTGTCAGGGGGCCCCCGGGACCTGGAAACACCATATATTTT. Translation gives CASSLLVRGPPGPGNTIYF.

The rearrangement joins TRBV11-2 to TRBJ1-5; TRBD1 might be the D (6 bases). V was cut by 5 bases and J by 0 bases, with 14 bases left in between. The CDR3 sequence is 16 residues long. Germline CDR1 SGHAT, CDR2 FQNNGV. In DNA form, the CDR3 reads TGTGCCAGCAGCCGAGACGACAGGAATAGCAATCAGCCCCAGCATTTT. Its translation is CASSRDDRNSNQPQHF. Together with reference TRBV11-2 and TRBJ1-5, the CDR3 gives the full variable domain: EAGVAQSPRYKIIEKRQSVAFWCNPISGHATLYWYQQILGQGPKLLIQFQNNGVVDDSQLPKDRFSAERLKGVDSTLKIQPAKLEDSAVYLCASSRDDRNSNQPQHFGDGTRLSIL.

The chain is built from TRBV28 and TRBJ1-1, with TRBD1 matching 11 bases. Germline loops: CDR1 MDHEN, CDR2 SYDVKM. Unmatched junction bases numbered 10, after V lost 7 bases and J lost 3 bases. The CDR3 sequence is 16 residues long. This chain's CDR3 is CASTTRDRGWDTEAFF. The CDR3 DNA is TGTGCCAGCACCACCCGGGACAGGGGGTGGGACACTGAAGCTTTCTTT. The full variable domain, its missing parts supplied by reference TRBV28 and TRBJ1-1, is DVKVTQSSRYLVKRTGEKVFLECVQDMDHENMFWYRQDPGLGLRLIYFSYDVKMKEKGDIPEGYSVSREKKERFSLILESASTNQTSMYLCASTTRDRGWDTEAFFGQGTRLTVV.

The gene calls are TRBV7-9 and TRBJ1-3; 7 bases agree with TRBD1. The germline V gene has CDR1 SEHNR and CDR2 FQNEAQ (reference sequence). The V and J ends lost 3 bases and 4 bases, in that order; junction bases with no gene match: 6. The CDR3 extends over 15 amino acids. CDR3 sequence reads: CASSLLEGAGNTIYF. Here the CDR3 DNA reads TGTGCCAGCAGCTTGCTCGAGGGGGCAGGAAACACCATATATTTT.

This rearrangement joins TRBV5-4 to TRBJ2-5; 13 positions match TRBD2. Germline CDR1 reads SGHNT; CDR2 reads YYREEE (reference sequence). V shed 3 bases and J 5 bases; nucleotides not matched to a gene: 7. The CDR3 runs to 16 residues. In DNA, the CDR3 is TGTGCCAGCAGCTCACTAGCGGGAGGGCCAGGGGAGACCCAGTACTTC. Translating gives CASSSLAGGPGETQYF. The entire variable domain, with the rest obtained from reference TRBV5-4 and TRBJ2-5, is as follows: ETGVTQSPTHLIKTRGQQVTLRCSSQSGHNTVSWYQQALGQGPQFIFQYYREEENGRGNFPPRFSGLQFPNYSSELNVNALELDDSALYLCASSSLAGGPGETQYFGPGTRLLVL.

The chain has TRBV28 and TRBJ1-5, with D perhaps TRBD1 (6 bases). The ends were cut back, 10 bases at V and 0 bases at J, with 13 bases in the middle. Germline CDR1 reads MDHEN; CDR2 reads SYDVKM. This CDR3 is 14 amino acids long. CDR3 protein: CATDRHLSNQPQHF. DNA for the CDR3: TGTGCCACCGACAGGCACCTTAGCAATCAGCCCCAGCATTTT.

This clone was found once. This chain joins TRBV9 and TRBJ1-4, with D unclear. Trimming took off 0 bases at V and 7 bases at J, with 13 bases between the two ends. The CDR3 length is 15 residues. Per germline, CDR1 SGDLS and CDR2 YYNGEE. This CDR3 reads CASSVGAVGGEKLFF. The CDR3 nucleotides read TGTGCCAGCAGCGTAGGTGCAGTAGGAGGTGAAAAACTGTTTTTT.

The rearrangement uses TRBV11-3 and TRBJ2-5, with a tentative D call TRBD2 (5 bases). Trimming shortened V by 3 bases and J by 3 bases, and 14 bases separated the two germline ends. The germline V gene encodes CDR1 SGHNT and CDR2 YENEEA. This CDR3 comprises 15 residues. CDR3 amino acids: CASSLGAGRKETQYF. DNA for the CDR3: TGTGCCAGCAGCTTGGGAGCTGGACGGAAAGAGACCCAGTACTTC.

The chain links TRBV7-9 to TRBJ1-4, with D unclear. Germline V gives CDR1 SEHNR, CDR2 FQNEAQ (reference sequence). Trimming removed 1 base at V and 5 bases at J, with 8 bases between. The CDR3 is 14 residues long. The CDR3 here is CASSLVGGNEKLFF. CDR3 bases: TGTGCCAGCAGCTTAGTCGGCGGCAATGAAAAACTGTTTTTT.